Presented here are 21 T cell receptor beta chains from one specimen sequenced in a study of Tregs in tolerant kidney transplant recipients. Repertoires were generated with immunoSEQ multiplex PCR, while TCRdb's copy carries only in-frame clones and drops some. The sample includes 45,000 to 55,000 clones, about 89% seen only once; the top ten take roughly 15%. Recipients received nonmyeloablative bone marrow transplants from related graft donors, with transient mixed chimerism. The material was CD8+ T cells from blood (PBMCs), obtained 24 months after the transplant. All receptors come from a human patient who received a combined kidney and bone marrow transplant. Some T cells may possibly be graft donor cells.

The chain combines TRBV11-2 with TRBJ1-1, with D perhaps TRBD1 (5 bases). Germline CDR1 is SGHAT and CDR2 is FQNNGV. The CDR3 consists of 13 residues. The V end was cut by 2 bases, the J end by 10 bases, with 14 bases between. The CDR3 is CASSLSKMGLAFF. The CDR3 nucleotides read TGTGCCAGCAGCTTAAGCAAGATGGGGCTAGCTTTCTTT.

The chain uses TRBV14 and TRBJ2-7; 10 bases line up with TRBD1. The germline V gene has CDR1 SGHDN and CDR2 FVKESK. The CDR3 has 15 residues. V was clipped by 5 bases and J by 3 bases; unmatched bases: 7. CDR3 sequence reads: CASSAGTGEGYEQYF. CDR3 nucleotides: TGTGCCAGCAGCGCCGGGACAGGGGAAGGCTACGAGCAGTACTTC.

The chain couples TRBV25-1 to TRBJ2-1; a weak D match, TRBD1 (6 bases). Germline values: CDR1 MGHDK, CDR2 SYGVNS. This CDR3 comprises 15 residues. The V and J ends lost 3 bases and 0 bases respectively, with 9 bases between them. The CDR3 region has the DNA TGTGCCAGCAGTGACCAGGGGACCTCCTACAATGAGCAGTTCTTC. This translates into CASSDQGTSYNEQFF.

V usage is TRBV27 and J usage is TRBJ1-4, with 7 nucleotides matching TRBD1. The CDR3 has 14 amino acids. The V segment lost 2 bases and the J segment 8 bases; nucleotides outside the gene matches: 5. The germline CDR1 and CDR2 sequences are MNHEY and SMNVEV (reference sequence). CDR3 residues: CASSLMAGGEKLFF. CDR3 nucleotides: TGTGCCAGCAGTTTAATGGCAGGGGGGGAAAAACTGTTTTTT.

The chain employs TRBV27 and TRBJ2-1; 10 bases map to TRBD2. Germline assignment: CDR1 MNHEY and CDR2 SMNVEV (reference sequence). The V segment lost 3 bases and the J segment 8 bases; nucleotides outside the gene matches: 7. The CDR3 consists of 15 residues. DNA of the CDR3: TGTGCCAGCAGTTTTAGCAGCGGGAGGGCCGATGAGCAGTTCTTC. Residues: CASSFSSGRADEQFF.

This clone was seen a single time. The CDR3 DNA is TGTGCCAGCAGCCGGACTAGCGGGAGTTGGGATACGCAGTATTTT. Protein product: CASSRTSGSWDTQYF. The rearrangement uses TRBV5-8 and TRBJ2-3, with 13 bases lining up with TRBD2. Germline lookup yields CDR1 SGHTS and CDR2 YDEGEE. V was pared by 4 bases and J by 6 bases, with 5 bases of the junction left unmatched. The CDR3 contains 15 residues.

J is TRBJ2-7 and V is TRBV6-5; the match to TRBD2 covers 7 bases. Germline trimming cut 0 bases from V and 0 bases from J; bases unmatched to any gene: 5. Germline V gene data show CDR1 as MNHEY and CDR2 as SVGAGI. The CDR3 spans 16 residues. CDR3 sequence (DNA): TGTGCCAGCAGTTACTCTGCGGGAGAAAGCTCCTACGAGCAGTACTTC. Translated, it gives CASSYSAGESSYEQYF.

The V gene is TRBV5-3, the J gene TRBJ2-7, with D possibly TRBD1 on 7 matching bases. TRBV5-3 is an ORF for which the function is uncertain. This CDR3 has 14 amino acids. Trimming took off 2 bases at V and 6 bases at J, with 15 bases between the two ends. In nucleotides, the CDR3 is TGTGCCAGAAGCTTAAGGCAGGGGGGTTTCGAGCAGTACTTC. Translating gives CARSLRQGGFEQYF.

The gene calls are TRBV11-3 and TRBJ2-3; D may be TRBD1 (5 bases). The CDR3 loop spans 12 amino acids. CDR1 and CDR2 (germline): SGHNT, YENEEA. V was trimmed by 5 bases and J by 5 bases, leaving 8 bases between them. CDR3 residues: CASSRQGDTQYF. The CDR3 bases are TGTGCCAGCAGCCGTCAGGGAGATACGCAGTATTTT.

The chain links TRBV4-2 to TRBJ2-1, with 7 bases identical to TRBD2. The V gene end was trimmed by 0 bases and the J gene end by 1 base; junction bases not matched to a gene: 6. CDR1 and CDR2 (germline): LGHNA, YNFKEQ. CDR3 size: 17 residues. DNA for the CDR3: TGTGCCAGCAGCCAAGATGCCGCGGGAGTATCCTACAATGAGCAGTTCTTC. Translating gives CASSQDAAGVSYNEQFF.

The CDR3 nucleotides are TGTGCCAGCAGCGTTAGCGGGGGGGCCCCAGATACGCAGTATTTT. This encodes CASSVSGGAPDTQYF. The chain carries TRBV9 and TRBJ2-3, with 11 positions matching TRBD2. CDR3 size: 15 residues. Germline CDR1 is SGDLS and CDR2 is YYNGEE. V lost 2 bases and J lost 4; bases outside the gene matches: 3. Using reference TRBV9 and TRBJ2-3 for the parts outside the CDR3, the full variable domain is DSGVTQTPKHLITATGQRVTLRCSPRSGDLSVYWYQQSLDQGLQFLIQYYNGEERAKGNILERFSAQQFPDLHSELNLSSLELGDSALYFCASSVSGGAPDTQYFGPGTRLTVL.

J is TRBJ2-3 and V is TRBV19, with 9 bases aligning to TRBD1. The CDR3 loop spans 15 amino acids. The V gene's germline CDR1 is LNHDA and CDR2 SQIVND (reference sequence). Trimming at V came to 7 bases and at J to 1 base, leaving 6 bases not matched to a gene. CDR3 sequence reads: CASTIGDRGTDTQYF. CDR3 in DNA: TGTGCCAGTACCATAGGGGACAGGGGCACAGATACGCAGTATTTT.

This clone was seen a handful of times. V gene TRBV7-3 combines with J gene TRBJ1-1, with 8 bases identical to TRBD1. CDR3 size: 15 residues. In germline, CDR1 is SGHTA, CDR2 FQGTGA. V gave up 3 bases and J gave up 7 bases; unmatched junction bases: 10. The CDR3 region is CASSLRPIGQGEAFF. CDR3 DNA sequence: TGTGCCAGCAGCTTGAGACCTATAGGACAGGGTGAAGCTTTCTTT.

This clone was seen once. The junction departs from the called germline gene at one end, perhaps through a read error. V usage is TRBV9 and J usage is TRBJ2-3; TRBD2 agrees at 9 bases. The CDR3 loop spans 12 amino acids. Germline lookup yields CDR1 SGDLS and CDR2 YYNGEE. The CDR3 DNA follows: TGTGCCAGCAGCGTAGCTAGCGGGGTTCGGCGTTTT. Its translation is CASSVASGVRRF.

The chain links TRBV28 to TRBJ1-2, with D maybe TRBD1 (6 bases). The CDR3 covers 14 residues. V was pared by 3 bases and J by 6 bases, with 14 bases between. The germline gives CDR1 MDHEN, CDR2 SYDVKM. In DNA form, the CDR3 reads TGTGCCAGCAGTTTGGCGCAGGGGTGGGATGGCTACACCTTC. Amino acid sequence: CASSLAQGWDGYTF.

V usage is TRBV14 and J usage is TRBJ2-3, with D hard to call. The CDR3 extends over 13 amino acids. The ends were cut back, 1 base at V and 4 bases at J, with 6 bases in the middle. The germline gives CDR1 SGHDN, CDR2 FVKESK. The CDR3 loop is CASSQVSADTQYF. For the CDR3, the DNA is TGTGCCAGCAGCCAAGTAAGCGCAGATACGCAGTATTTT.

About this clone itself: The same CDR3 is also encoded by other DNA sequences in this sample. The genes are TRBV9 and TRBJ2-5; TRBD1 matches 10 bases. From germline, CDR1 is SGDLS and CDR2 YYNGEE. The V gene end was trimmed by 4 bases and the J gene end by 3 bases; junction bases not matched to a gene: 3. This CDR3 is 14 amino acids long. The CDR3 nucleotides read TGTGCCAGCAGCAAGGGGACAGGGGAAGAGACCCAGTACTTC. It specifies CASSKGTGEETQYF.

This clone was counted a single time. The rearrangement joins TRBV19 to TRBJ2-7; D is perhaps TRBD1 (5 bases). The CDR3 runs to 14 residues. The ends were cut back, 3 bases at V and 3 bases at J, with 12 bases in the middle. Germline V lookup: CDR1 LNHDA, CDR2 SQIVND (reference sequence). This CDR3 is CASSMFGARYEQYF. Here the CDR3 DNA reads TGTGCCAGTAGTATGTTTGGGGCGCGCTACGAGCAGTACTTC.

With regard to this clone: Mismatch with germline at one junction end may stem from a read error. The V gene is TRBV7-3, the J gene TRBJ2-7; weak D call: TRBD1 (6 bases). Germline V CDR1 and CDR2: SGHTA, FQGTGA. The CDR3 totals 15 residues. DNA for the CDR3: TGCGCCAGCAGCCCGCAGACAGGCACCTTCTACGAGCAGTACTTC. Translating it yields CASSPQTGTFYEQYF.

The chain links TRBV6-1 to TRBJ1-5, with D perhaps matching TRBD1 (6 bases). Germline V gene data show CDR1 as MNHNS and CDR2 as SASEGT. V gave up 11 bases and J gave up 5 bases, with 13 bases separating them. The CDR3 runs 12 residues. CDR3 DNA sequence: TGTGCCGGACAGACAGACTATCAGCCCCAGCATTTT. It yields the protein CAGQTDYQPQHF.

The chain is built from TRBV4-1 and TRBJ2-7, with 7 positions matching TRBD1. V lost 3 bases to trimming and J lost 3 bases; unmatched junction nucleotides: 14. The CDR3 consists of 17 residues. Germline lookup yields CDR1 MGHRA and CDR2 YSYEKL. CDR3 in amino acids: CASSQLPESQGIYEQYF. CDR3 bases: TGCGCCAGCAGCCAGCTCCCCGAGTCACAGGGGATCTACGAGCAGTACTTC.